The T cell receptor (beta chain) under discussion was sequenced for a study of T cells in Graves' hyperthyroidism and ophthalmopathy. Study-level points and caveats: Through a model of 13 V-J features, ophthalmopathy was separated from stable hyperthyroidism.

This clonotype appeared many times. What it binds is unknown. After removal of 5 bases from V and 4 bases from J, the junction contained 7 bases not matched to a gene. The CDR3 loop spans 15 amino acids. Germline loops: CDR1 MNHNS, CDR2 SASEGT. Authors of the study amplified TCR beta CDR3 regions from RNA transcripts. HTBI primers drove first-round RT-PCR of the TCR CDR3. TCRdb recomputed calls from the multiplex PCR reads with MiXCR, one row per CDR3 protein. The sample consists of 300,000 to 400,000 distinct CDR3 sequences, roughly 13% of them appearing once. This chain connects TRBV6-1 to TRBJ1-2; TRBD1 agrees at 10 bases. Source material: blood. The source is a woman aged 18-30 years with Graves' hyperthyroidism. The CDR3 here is CASSQRTGGSYGYTF. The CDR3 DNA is TGTGCCAGCAGTCAGAGGACAGGGGGAAGCTATGGCTACACCTTC.